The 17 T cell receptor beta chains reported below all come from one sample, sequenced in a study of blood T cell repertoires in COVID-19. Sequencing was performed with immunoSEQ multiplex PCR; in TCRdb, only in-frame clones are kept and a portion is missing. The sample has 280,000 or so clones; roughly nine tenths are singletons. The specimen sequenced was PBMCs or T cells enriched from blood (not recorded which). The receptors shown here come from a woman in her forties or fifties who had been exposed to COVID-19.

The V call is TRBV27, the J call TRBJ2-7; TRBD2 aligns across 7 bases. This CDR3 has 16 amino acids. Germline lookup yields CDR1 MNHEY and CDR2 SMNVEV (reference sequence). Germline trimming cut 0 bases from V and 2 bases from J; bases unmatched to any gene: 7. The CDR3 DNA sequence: TGTGCCAGCAGTTTATCGTCTGGCGGGGGTGCCTACGAGCAGTACTTC. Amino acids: CASSLSSGGGAYEQYF.

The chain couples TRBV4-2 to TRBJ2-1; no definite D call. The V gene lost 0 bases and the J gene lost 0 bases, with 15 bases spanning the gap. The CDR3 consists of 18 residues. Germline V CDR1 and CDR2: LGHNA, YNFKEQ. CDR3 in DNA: TGTGCCAGCAGCCAAGATAATGCGCGAAGAAGCTCCTACAATGAGCAGTTCTTC. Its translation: CASSQDNARRSSYNEQFF.

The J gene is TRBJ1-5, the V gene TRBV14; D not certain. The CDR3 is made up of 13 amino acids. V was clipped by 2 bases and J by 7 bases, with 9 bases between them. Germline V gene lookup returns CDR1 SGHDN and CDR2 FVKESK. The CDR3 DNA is TGTGCCAGCAGCCAACTAGGGAGGCAGCCCCAGCATTTT. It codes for CASSQLGRQPQHF. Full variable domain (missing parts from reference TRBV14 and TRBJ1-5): EAGVTQFPSHSVIEKGQTVTLRCDPISGHDNLYWYRRVMGKEIKFLLHFVKESKQDESGMPNNRFLAERTGGTYSTLKVQPAELEDSGVYFCASSQLGRQPQHFGDGTRLSIL.

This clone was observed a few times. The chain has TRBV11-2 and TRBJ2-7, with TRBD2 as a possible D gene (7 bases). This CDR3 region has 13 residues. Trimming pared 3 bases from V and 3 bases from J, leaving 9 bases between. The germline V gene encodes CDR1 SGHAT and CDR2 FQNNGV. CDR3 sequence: CASSLGGGYEQYF. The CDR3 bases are TGTGCCAGCAGCTTGGGAGGGGGCTACGAGCAGTACTTC.

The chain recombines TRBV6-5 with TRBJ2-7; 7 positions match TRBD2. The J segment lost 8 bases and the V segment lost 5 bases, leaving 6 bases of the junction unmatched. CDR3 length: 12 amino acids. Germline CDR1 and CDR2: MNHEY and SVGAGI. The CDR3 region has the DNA TGTGCCAGCAGTATGGAGCGGGGCAAGCAGTACTTC. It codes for CASSMERGKQYF.

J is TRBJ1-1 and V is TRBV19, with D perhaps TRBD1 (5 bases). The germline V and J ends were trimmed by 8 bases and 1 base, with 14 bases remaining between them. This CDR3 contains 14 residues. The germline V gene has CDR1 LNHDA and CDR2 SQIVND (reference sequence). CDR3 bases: TGTGCCAGTGTTCGGCCGGGGGGGAACACTGAAGCTTTCTTT. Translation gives CASVRPGGNTEAFF.

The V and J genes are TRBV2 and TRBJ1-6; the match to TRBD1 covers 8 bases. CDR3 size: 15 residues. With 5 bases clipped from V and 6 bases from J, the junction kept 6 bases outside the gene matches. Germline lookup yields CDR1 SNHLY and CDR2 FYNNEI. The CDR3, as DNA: TGTGCCAGCAGTTCGGACAGGGTTCGTAATTCACCCCTCCACTTT. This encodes CASSSDRVRNSPLHF.

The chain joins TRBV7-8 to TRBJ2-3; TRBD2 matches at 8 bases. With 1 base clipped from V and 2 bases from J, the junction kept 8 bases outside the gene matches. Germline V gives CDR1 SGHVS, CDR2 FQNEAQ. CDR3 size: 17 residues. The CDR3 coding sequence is TGTGCCAGCAGCTTAGAATCGCGGGGGGTCCCCACAGATACGCAGTATTTT. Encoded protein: CASSLESRGVPTDTQYF. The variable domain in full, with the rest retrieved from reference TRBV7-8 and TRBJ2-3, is GAGVSQSPRYKVAKRGQDVALRCDPISGHVSLFWYQQALGQGPEFLTYFQNEAQLDKSGLPSDRFFAERPEGSVSTLKIQRTQQEDSAVYLCASSLESRGVPTDTQYFGPGTRLTVL.

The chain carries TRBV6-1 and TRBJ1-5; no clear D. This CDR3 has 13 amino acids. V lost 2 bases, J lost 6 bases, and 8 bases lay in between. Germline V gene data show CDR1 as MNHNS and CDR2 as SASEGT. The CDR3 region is CASSEREGQPQHF. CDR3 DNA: TGTGCCAGCAGTGAAAGGGAGGGTCAGCCCCAGCATTTT.

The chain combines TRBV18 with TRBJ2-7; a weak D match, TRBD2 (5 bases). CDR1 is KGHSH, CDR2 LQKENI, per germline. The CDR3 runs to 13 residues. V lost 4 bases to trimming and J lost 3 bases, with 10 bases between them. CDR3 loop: CASSLSAGYEQYF. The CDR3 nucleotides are TGTGCCAGCTCACTCTCCGCGGGCTACGAGCAGTACTTC.

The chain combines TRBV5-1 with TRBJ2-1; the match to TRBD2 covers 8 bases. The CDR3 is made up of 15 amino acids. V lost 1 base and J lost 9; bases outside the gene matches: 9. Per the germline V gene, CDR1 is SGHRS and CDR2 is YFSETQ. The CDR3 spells CASSLPGTREGEQFF. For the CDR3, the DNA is TGCGCCAGCAGCTTGCCAGGGACTAGGGAGGGTGAGCAGTTCTTC.

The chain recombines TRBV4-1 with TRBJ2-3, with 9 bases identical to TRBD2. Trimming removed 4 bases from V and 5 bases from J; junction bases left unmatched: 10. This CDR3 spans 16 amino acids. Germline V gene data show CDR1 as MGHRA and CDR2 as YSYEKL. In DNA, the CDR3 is TGCGCCAGCAGCCGATCTAGCGGGGCGACAGGAGATACGCAGTATTTT. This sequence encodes CASSRSSGATGDTQYF.

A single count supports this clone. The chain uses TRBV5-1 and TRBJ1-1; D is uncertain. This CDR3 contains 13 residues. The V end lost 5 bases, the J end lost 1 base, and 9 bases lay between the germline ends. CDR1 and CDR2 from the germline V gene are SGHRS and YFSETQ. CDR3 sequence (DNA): TGCGCCAGCAGTCTTGAGGGGAACACTGAAGCTTTCTTT. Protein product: CASSLEGNTEAFF.

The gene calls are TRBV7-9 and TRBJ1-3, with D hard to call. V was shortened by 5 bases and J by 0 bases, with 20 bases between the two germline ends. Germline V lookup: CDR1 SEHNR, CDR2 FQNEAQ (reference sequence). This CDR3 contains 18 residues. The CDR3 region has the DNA TGTGCCAGCAGCCCAAGAGGGCCGGGAGAGATCTCTGGAAACACCATATATTTT. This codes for CASSPRGPGEISGNTIYF.

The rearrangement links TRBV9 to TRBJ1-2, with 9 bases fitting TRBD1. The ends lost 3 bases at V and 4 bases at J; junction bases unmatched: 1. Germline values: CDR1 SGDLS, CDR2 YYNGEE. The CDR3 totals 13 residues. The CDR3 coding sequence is TGTGCCAGCAGCGCACAGGGGGCCTATGGCTACACCTTC. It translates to CASSAQGAYGYTF.

The CDR3 DNA reads as TGTGCCAGCAGCTTAGTGCCTAGCACCACAGATACGCAGTATTTT. Its protein product is CASSLVPSTTDTQYF. This sequence joins TRBV11-2 and TRBJ2-3, with D tentatively TRBD2 (5 bases). The CDR3 is 15 amino acids. V was cut by 1 base and J by 2 bases, with 10 bases left in between. Germline CDR1 reads SGHAT; CDR2 reads FQNNGV. The whole variable domain, remainder taken from reference TRBV11-2 and TRBJ2-3, is EAGVAQSPRYKIIEKRQSVAFWCNPISGHATLYWYQQILGQGPKLLIQFQNNGVVDDSQLPKDRFSAERLKGVDSTLKIQPAKLEDSAVYLCASSLVPSTTDTQYFGPGTRLTVL.

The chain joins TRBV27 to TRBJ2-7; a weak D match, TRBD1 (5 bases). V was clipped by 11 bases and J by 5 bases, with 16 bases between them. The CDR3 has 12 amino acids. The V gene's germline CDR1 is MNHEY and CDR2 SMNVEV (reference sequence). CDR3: CASGSGAHEQYF. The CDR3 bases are TGTGCCTCCGGAAGTGGGGCCCACGAGCAGTACTTC.